The next 26 T cell receptor beta chains were all read from a single sample in a study of molecular identifiers for immune sequencing clone quantification. Using its own MiXCR run on the PCR reads, TCRdb lists one record per CDR3 protein. The sample shows some 88,000 distinct CDR3 sequences, around 23% of them seen only once. The sequenced sample was naive CD8+ T cells from blood, with Jurkat cell RNA spiked in. The subset denotes: FACS-sorted CD8+CD4-CCR7+CD45RA+ naive T cells. These TCRs come from a human donor in good health. Some libraries in this study had Jurkat cell RNA spiked in.

This clonotype showed up many times. The V and J genes are TRBV27 and TRBJ1-5; D ambiguous. Germline V gene sequence: CDR1 MNHEY, CDR2 SMNVEV (reference sequence). Trimming left V 10 bases short and J 0 bases short, with 19 bases between. This CDR3 is 16 amino acids long. The CDR3 here is CATAPGPGFSNQPQHF. The CDR3 DNA sequence: TGTGCCACCGCCCCCGGCCCCGGATTTAGCAATCAGCCCCAGCATTTT.

The chain uses TRBV5-3 and TRBJ2-7, with D tentatively TRBD2 (5 bases). TRBV5-3 is assigned to the ORF class and has an uncertain function. Trimming left V 10 bases short and J 4 bases short, with 21 bases between. This CDR3 contains 14 residues. In DNA, the CDR3 is TGTGCCTGCAGCGGCCGACAATGGCCATACGAGCAGTACTTC. It yields the protein CACSGRQWPYEQYF.

This clonotype occurred many times. The chain is built from TRBV19 and TRBJ2-3; 8 positions match TRBD1. V trimming: 4 bases; J trimming: 1 base; junction bases outside the gene matches: 4. Germline CDR1 reads LNHDA; CDR2 reads SQIVND (reference sequence). The CDR3 is made up of 15 amino acids. The CDR3 reads CASSTGQEGTDTQYF. The CDR3 DNA follows: TGTGCCAGTAGTACGGGACAGGAGGGCACAGATACGCAGTATTTT.

A remark on this clonotype: A much larger clone sits a single nucleotide away, making a read error possible. This chain uses TRBV20-1 with TRBJ1-3; D unclear. This CDR3 region has 15 residues. Germline loops: CDR1 DFQATT, CDR2 SNEGSKA (reference sequence). The CDR3 loop is CSARDDKLSGNAIYF. The DNA for the CDR3 is TGCAGTGCTAGAGACGATAAGTTATCTGGAAACGCCATATATTTT.

This clonotype was counted a few times. CDR3 loop: CASSQAQPYRDTF. DNA of the CDR3: TGTGCCAGCAGCCAAGCGCAGCCTTACCGAGACACCTTC. The J gene is TRBJ1-2, the V gene TRBV3-2. TRBV3-2 is designated a pseudogene. This CDR3 comprises 13 residues.

This clonotype was found many times. This chain uses TRBV4-2 with TRBJ2-3; 12 bases are a match to TRBD2. Germline-derived CDR1 and CDR2 are LGHNA and YNFKEQ. Losses at the gene ends were 0 bases for V and 0 bases for J; bases not matched to a gene: 4. The CDR3 length is 18 residues. CDR3 sequence: CASSQDPGLAGSTDTQYF. The CDR3 DNA sequence: TGTGCCAGCAGCCAAGATCCCGGACTAGCGGGAAGCACAGATACGCAGTATTTT.

This clonotype appeared many times. The chain uses TRBV12-3 or TRBV12-4 and TRBJ1-1; D call uncertain. This CDR3 has 15 residues. Trimming removed 1 base from V and 0 bases from J, with 9 bases in between. This CDR3 reads CASSLVGIMNTEAFF. As DNA, the CDR3 is TGTGCCAGCAGTTTAGTTGGGATTATGAACACTGAAGCTTTCTTT.

Remarks on this clonotype: A read error may account for a junction end that differs from germline. V is TRBV29-1 and J is TRBJ2-6, with D maybe TRBD1 (5 bases). The germline gives CDR1 SQVTM, CDR2 ANQGSEA. CDR3 length: 16 residues. The CDR3 reads CSAELWGDSGANVPTF. The CDR3 DNA reads as TGCAGCGCTGAACTTTGGGGTGACTCTGGGGCCAACGTCCCGACTTTC.

This clonotype was seen repeatedly, ten times or more. J is TRBJ2-7 and V is TRBV11-2; D tentatively reads TRBD1 or TRBD2 (5 bases each). Per the germline V gene, CDR1 is SGHAT and CDR2 is FQNNGV. This CDR3 has 12 residues. The V and J ends lost 5 bases and 8 bases respectively, with 13 bases between them. The CDR3 protein is CASSLTRDQQYF. The CDR3 bases are TGTGCCAGCAGCCTTACCCGGGACCAGCAGTACTTC.

Remarks on this clonotype: This clone may be a read error of a much larger clone one base away. The chain uses TRBV6-6 and TRBJ2-2; D possibly matches TRBD1 or TRBD2 (7 bases each). Trimming took 0 bases from V and 9 from J, leaving 23 bases between them. Germline V gene sequence: CDR1 MNHNY, CDR2 SVGAGI (reference sequence). The CDR3 is made up of 18 amino acids. CDR3 region: CASSYSGGGTASTRELFF. In DNA form, the CDR3 reads TGTGCCAGCAGTTACTCGGGGGGGGGGACAGCAAGTACCAGGGAGCTGTTTTTT.

Comment on this clonotype: A junction boundary mismatches the germline segment, possibly from a read error. The CDR3 loop is CASSFRLGLDTRYF. Written as DNA, the CDR3 is TGTGCCAGCAGCTTCCGACTAGGATTAGATACGCGGTATTTT. The chain is built from TRBV14 and TRBJ2-3; D might be TRBD2 (6 bases). Germline V lookup: CDR1 SGHDN, CDR2 FVKESK. This CDR3 is 14 amino acids long.

This clonotype appeared a few times. The CDR3, as DNA: TGTGCCAGCAGCCCGGGGACAGGGGCGAGCACTGAAGCTTTCTTT. Translated, it gives CASSPGTGASTEAFF. The V call is TRBV13, the J call TRBJ1-1; 10 bases fit TRBD1. The V gene end was trimmed by 5 bases and the J gene end by 4 bases; junction bases not matched to a gene: 7. Germline loops: CDR1 PRHDT, CDR2 FYEKMQ (reference sequence). This CDR3 comprises 15 residues.

Details on this clonotype: The germline gene is not matched at one end of the junction; a read error may be the cause. The V call is TRBV6-5, the J call TRBJ1-1; D is ambiguous. This CDR3 contains 13 residues. Germline CDR1 and CDR2: MNHEY and SVGAGI. CDR3 sequence (DNA): TGTGCCTGCAGTTACCGCGGTTTCGCTGAAGCTTTCTTT. Translation gives CACSYRGFAEAFF.

A word on this clonotype: At one boundary the junction diverges from the germline segment, which might be a read error. The J gene is TRBJ1-5, the V gene TRBV4-3; 9 nucleotides agree with TRBD1. Germline V CDR1 and CDR2: LGHNA, YSLEER. CDR3 length: 19 residues. DNA of the CDR3: TGCGCCAGCGGCCATCTCGGGACAGGGCTATTATATAGCAATCAGCCCCAGCATTTT. It yields the protein CASGHLGTGLLYSNQPQHF.

The rearrangement joins TRBV9 to TRBJ2-1; 8 positions agree with TRBD2. Trimming cost V 4 bases and J 8 bases; bases outside gene matches: 11. Germline V CDR1 and CDR2: SGDLS, YYNGEE. The CDR3 loop spans 15 amino acids. CDR3 amino acids: CASSISGSPLDEQFF. Here the CDR3 DNA reads TGTGCCAGCAGCATCAGCGGGAGCCCGTTAGATGAGCAGTTCTTC. The full variable domain, in which reference TRBV9 and TRBJ2-1 provide the parts outside the CDR3, is DSGVTQTPKHLITATGQRVTLRCSPRSGDLSVYWYQQSLDQGLQFLIQYYNGEERAKGNILERFSAQQFPDLHSELNLSSLELGDSALYFCASSISGSPLDEQFFGPGTRLTVL.

This clonotype was seen ten or more times. The chain uses TRBV20-1 and TRBJ2-7; tentatively, D is TRBD2 (5 bases). The CDR3 is 14 residues long. CDR1 and CDR2 (germline): DFQATT, SNEGSKA (reference sequence). V was trimmed by 1 base and J by 1 base, leaving 11 bases between them. The CDR3 is CSARVGITSYEQYF. The CDR3 nucleotides are TGCAGTGCTAGAGTCGGGATTACGTCCTACGAGCAGTACTTC.

This chain connects TRBV6-5 to TRBJ1-2, with TRBD1 identical over 10 bases. The J segment lost 3 bases and the V segment lost 4 bases, leaving 5 bases of the junction unmatched. CDR1 is MNHEY, CDR2 SVGAGI, per germline. This CDR3 region has 15 residues. The CDR3 coding sequence is TGTGCCAGCAGTTCTCAGGACAGGGGGTACTATGGCTACACCTTC. Amino acids: CASSSQDRGYYGYTF.

To note about this clonotype: Germline is not matched at one junction end, which may reflect a read error. V is TRBV6-2 or TRBV6-3 and J is TRBJ2-2; tentatively, D is TRBD2 (5 bases). The CDR3 has 10 residues. Germline CDR1 reads MNHEY; CDR2 reads SVGEGT. The CDR3 protein is CASIFWELLF. The DNA for the CDR3 is TGTGCCAGCATTTTCTGGGAGCTGCTTTTT.

The chain recombines TRBV11-2 with TRBJ2-7; 7 bases map to TRBD2. The CDR3 is 15 amino acids. From germline, CDR1 is SGHAT and CDR2 FQNNGV. V was pared by 2 bases and J by 4 bases, with 8 bases of the junction left unmatched. Here the CDR3 DNA reads TGTGCCAGCAGCTTAACCGGGACTAACCTTTACGAGCAGTACTTC. Protein sequence: CASSLTGTNLYEQYF.

This clonotype was counted ten times or more. This chain connects TRBV21-1 to TRBJ2-3; the D call TRBD1 from the table was never checked on the DNA. TRBV21-1 corresponds to a pseudogene. The CDR3 length is 16 residues. CDR3 loop: CASSKGLDRVTDTQYF. The CDR3 bases are TGTGCCAGCAGCAAAGGCCTGGACAGGGTGACAGATACGCAGTATTTT.

The chain links TRBV13 to TRBJ2-7, with 16 bases matching TRBD2. Germline lookup yields CDR1 PRHDT and CDR2 FYEKMQ (reference sequence). Trimming cost V 2 bases and J 6 bases; bases outside gene matches: 22. The CDR3 is 22 amino acids. DNA for the CDR3: TGTGCCAGCAGCTTACCTCCCGAACGTACAGGGGGGACTAGCGGGAGGGCCCGCGAGCAGTACTTC. Protein: CASSLPPERTGGTSGRAREQYF.

This chain links TRBV7-9 with TRBJ2-7; D possibly corresponds to TRBD2 (6 bases). The CDR3 has 15 residues. The germline V gene has CDR1 SEHNR and CDR2 FQNEAQ (reference sequence). The V end was cut by 8 bases, the J end by 8 bases, with 25 bases between. The CDR3 spells CASGSGLAAGNKQYF. The CDR3 DNA is TGTGCCAGCGGCTCTGGACTTGCCGCGGGAAACAAGCAGTACTTC.

This clonotype came up once. A much larger clone is a single base away; this may be a read error. The chain links TRBV7-8 to TRBJ1-2; D uncertain. Trimming took 5 bases from V and 4 from J, leaving 20 bases between them. CDR3 length equals 16 residues. The germline V gene encodes CDR1 SGHVS and CDR2 FQNEAQ. The CDR3 DNA is TGTGCCAGCAGCCCCCCGGCCGATCCGCTACGCTATGGCTACACCTTC. This sequence encodes CASSPPADPLRYGYTF.

Of note for this clonotype: The final CDR3 position lacks the conserved phenylalanine or tryptophan, pointing to a likely read error. The chain recombines TRBV24-1 with TRBJ1-5; maybe TRBD1 (6 bases). Germline V CDR1 and CDR2: KGHDR, SFDVKD. The V end was cut by 6 bases, the J end by 0 bases, with 8 bases between. The CDR3 contains 14 residues. CDR3 coding DNA: TGTGCCACCAGTAACAGGGATAGCAATCAGCCCCAGCATCTT. It specifies CATSNRDSNQPQHL.

V is TRBV9 and J is TRBJ2-3; the match to TRBD2 covers 11 bases. This CDR3 region has 15 residues. Germline V gene lookup returns CDR1 SGDLS and CDR2 YYNGEE. With V trimmed by 4 bases and J by 0 bases, 1 base remained unmatched. The CDR3 DNA sequence: TGTGCCAGCAGCCTAGCGGGAGGAAGCACAGATACGCAGTATTTT. Amino acid sequence: CASSLAGGSTDTQYF. Looking up the rest from reference TRBV9 and TRBJ2-3 gives the full variable domain: DSGVTQTPKHLITATGQRVTLRCSPRSGDLSVYWYQQSLDQGLQFLIQYYNGEERAKGNILERFSAQQFPDLHSELNLSSLELGDSALYFCASSLAGGSTDTQYFGPGTRLTVL.

This clonotype turned up a few times. The chain links TRBV5-6 to TRBJ1-4; D is unresolved. V lost 2 bases, J lost 4 bases, and 15 bases lay in between. The CDR3 contains 16 residues. CDR1 and CDR2 from the germline V gene are SGHDT and YYEEEE. Written as DNA, the CDR3 is TGTGCCAGCAGCTTTGGACCGACGACACTTAATGAAAAACTGTTTTTT. Its protein product is CASSFGPTTLNEKLFF.